Following are 9 T cell receptor beta chains from one sample sequenced in a study of blood T cell repertoires in COVID-19. Method: immunoSEQ multiplex PCR; TCRdb's copy keeps in-frame clones and lacks some. The table lists a few hundred thousand clones, around 85% of them singletons. Input material: PBMCs or T cells enriched from blood (not recorded which). These receptors all come from a woman aged 40 to 50 with acute COVID-19.

The rearrangement links TRBV27 to TRBJ2-7; 8 bases agree with TRBD1. From germline, CDR1 is MNHEY and CDR2 SMNVEV (reference sequence). With V trimmed by 0 bases and J by 2 bases, 3 bases remained unmatched. CDR3 length equals 15 residues. CDR3 sequence: CASSLSRTGTYEQYF. The CDR3 DNA sequence: TGTGCCAGCAGTTTATCGAGGACAGGGACCTACGAGCAGTACTTC.

This chain uses TRBV30 with TRBJ2-2, with TRBD2 as a possible D gene (5 bases). Trimming removed 2 bases at V and 0 bases at J, with 13 bases between. From germline, CDR1 is GTSNPN and CDR2 SVGIG (reference sequence). This CDR3 has 16 residues. Written as DNA, the CDR3 is TGTGCCTGGAGTCTCCGGACTGGAACGAACACCGGGGAGCTGTTTTTT. This codes for CAWSLRTGTNTGELFF.

The chain joins TRBV4-1 to TRBJ2-1; the D gene is possibly TRBD2 (6 bases). V shed 5 bases and J shed 4 bases, with 18 bases lying between them. Germline V gene data show CDR1 as MGHRA and CDR2 as YSYEKL. The CDR3 is 16 amino acids. CDR3 sequence (DNA): TGCGCCAGCAGCAAGGCCCTAGGAGGGGAGTACAATGAGCAGTTCTTC. It is translated as CASSKALGGEYNEQFF.

This clone was picked up a small number of times. An end of the junction does not agree with germline; a read error may underlie this. The rearrangement links TRBV19 to TRBJ2-7, with 11 bases identical to TRBD2. The CDR3 length is 15 residues. Germline V gives CDR1 LNHDA, CDR2 SQIVND (reference sequence). The CDR3, as DNA: TGTGCCAGCAGTAGTGCCGGACTAGCGGGCTACGAGCAGTACTTC. Its protein product is CASSSAGLAGYEQYF.

The chain joins TRBV18 to TRBJ1-2; TRBD1 aligns across 7 bases. Per the germline V gene, CDR1 is KGHSH and CDR2 is LQKENI. The CDR3 is 17 residues long. V lost 3 bases to trimming and J lost 5 bases; unmatched junction nucleotides: 15. The DNA for the CDR3 is TGTGCCAGCTCACCCGACCGACAGGGTCGAGTATTGTATGGCTACACCTTC. Its protein is CASSPDRQGRVLYGYTF.

The genes are TRBV6-1 and TRBJ2-7, with TRBD1 matching 8 bases. V shed 1 base, J shed 4 bases, and the junction held 6 bases outside the gene matches. The CDR3 has 15 residues. Germline-derived CDR1 and CDR2 are MNHNS and SASEGT. The CDR3: CASSEDQDRAYEQYF. Here the CDR3 DNA reads TGTGCCAGCAGTGAAGACCAGGACAGGGCGTACGAGCAGTACTTC.

V gene TRBV9 combines with J gene TRBJ2-2; 10 nucleotides agree with TRBD1. Germline loops: CDR1 SGDLS, CDR2 YYNGEE. The CDR3 loop spans 16 amino acids. V shed 4 bases and J 7 bases; nucleotides not matched to a gene: 10. The chain's CDR3 is CASSPGQGVGSGELFF. For the CDR3, the DNA is TGTGCCAGCAGCCCTGGACAGGGGGTAGGGAGCGGGGAGCTGTTTTTT.

This rearrangement joins TRBV5-1 to TRBJ2-5; D unclear. Germline CDR1 SGHRS, CDR2 YFSETQ. The CDR3 length is 13 residues. Trimming cost V 6 bases and J 2 bases, with 11 bases left between them. CDR3: CASKLDNQETQYF. The CDR3 DNA reads TGCGCCAGCAAACTCGACAATCAAGAGACCCAGTACTTC. The whole variable domain, filled in from reference TRBV5-1 and TRBJ2-5, reads KAGVTQTPRYLIKTRGQQVTLSCSPISGHRSVSWYQQTPGQGLQFLFEYFSETQRNKGNFPGRFSGRQFSNSRSEMNVSTLELGDSALYLCASKLDNQETQYFGPGTRLLVL.

The rearrangement uses TRBV5-1 and TRBJ2-4; weak D call: TRBD1 (6 bases). The CDR3 extends over 12 amino acids. Trimming took off 0 bases at V and 15 bases at J, with 13 bases between the two ends. Germline CDR1 and CDR2: SGHRS and YFSETQ. The CDR3: CASSLEAGAWYF. The CDR3 coding sequence is TGCGCCAGCAGCTTGGAGGCAGGGGCTTGGTACTTC.